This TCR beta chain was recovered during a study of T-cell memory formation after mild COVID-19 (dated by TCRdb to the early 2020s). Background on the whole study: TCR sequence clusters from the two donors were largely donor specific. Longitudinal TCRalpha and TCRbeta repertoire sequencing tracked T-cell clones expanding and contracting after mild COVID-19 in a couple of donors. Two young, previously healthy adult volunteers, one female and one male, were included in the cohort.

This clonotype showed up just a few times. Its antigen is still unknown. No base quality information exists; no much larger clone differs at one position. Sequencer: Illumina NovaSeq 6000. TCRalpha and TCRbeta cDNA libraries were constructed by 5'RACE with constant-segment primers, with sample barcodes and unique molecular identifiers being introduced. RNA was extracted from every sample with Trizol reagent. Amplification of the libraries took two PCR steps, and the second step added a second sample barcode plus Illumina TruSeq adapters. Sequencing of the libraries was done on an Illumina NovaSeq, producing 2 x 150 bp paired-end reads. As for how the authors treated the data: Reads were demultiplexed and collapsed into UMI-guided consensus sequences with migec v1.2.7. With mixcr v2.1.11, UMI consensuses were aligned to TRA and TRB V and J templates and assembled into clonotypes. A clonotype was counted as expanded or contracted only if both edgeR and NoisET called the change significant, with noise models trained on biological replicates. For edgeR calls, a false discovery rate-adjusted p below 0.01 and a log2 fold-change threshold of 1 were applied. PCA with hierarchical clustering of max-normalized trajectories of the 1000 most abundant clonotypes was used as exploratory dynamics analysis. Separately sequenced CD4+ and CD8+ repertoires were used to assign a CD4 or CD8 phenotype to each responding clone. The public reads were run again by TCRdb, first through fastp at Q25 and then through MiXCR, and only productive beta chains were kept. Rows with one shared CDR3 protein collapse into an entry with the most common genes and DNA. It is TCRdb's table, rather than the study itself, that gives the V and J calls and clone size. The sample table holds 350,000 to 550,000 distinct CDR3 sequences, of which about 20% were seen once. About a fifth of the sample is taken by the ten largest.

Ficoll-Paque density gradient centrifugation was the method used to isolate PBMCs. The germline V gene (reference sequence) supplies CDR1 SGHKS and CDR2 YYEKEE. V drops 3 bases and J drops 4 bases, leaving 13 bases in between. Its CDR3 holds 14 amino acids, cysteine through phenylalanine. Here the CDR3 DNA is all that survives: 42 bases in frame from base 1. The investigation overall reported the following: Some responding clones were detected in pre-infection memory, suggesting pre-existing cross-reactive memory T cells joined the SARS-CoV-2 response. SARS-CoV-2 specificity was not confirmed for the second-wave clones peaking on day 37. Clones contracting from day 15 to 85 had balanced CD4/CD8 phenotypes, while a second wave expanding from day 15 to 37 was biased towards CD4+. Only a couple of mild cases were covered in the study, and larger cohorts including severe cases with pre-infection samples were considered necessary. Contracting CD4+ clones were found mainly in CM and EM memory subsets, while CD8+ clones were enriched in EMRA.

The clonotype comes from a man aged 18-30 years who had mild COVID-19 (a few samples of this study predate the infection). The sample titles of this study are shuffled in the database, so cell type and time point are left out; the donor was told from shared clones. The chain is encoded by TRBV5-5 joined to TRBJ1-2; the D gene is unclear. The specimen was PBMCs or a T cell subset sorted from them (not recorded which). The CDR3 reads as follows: CASSWVLGSYGYTF. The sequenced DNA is TGTGCCAGCAGCTGGGTTTTAGGGTCCTATGGCTACACCTTC. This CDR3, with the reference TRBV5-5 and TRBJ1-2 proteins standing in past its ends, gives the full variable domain DAGVTQSPTHLIKTRGQQVTLRCSPISGHKSVSWYQQVLGQGPQFIFQYYEKEERGRGNFPDRFSARQFPNYSSELNVNALLLGDSALYLCASSWVLGSYGYTFGSGTRLTVV.